The following is a T cell receptor beta chain sequence with its context. Here immunoSEQ multiplex PCR was the method, and the copy in TCRdb shows in-frame clones only, minus some. The repertoire consists of 45,000 or so clones, with 85% to 90% occurring once and the leading ten covering 0.95% to 1.1%. This record comes from a study of OX40 agonist ivuxolimab in advanced cancers. This CDR3 contains 15 residues. Germline values: CDR1 SGHAT, CDR2 FQNNGV. Trimming removed 1 base from V and 6 bases from J; junction bases left unmatched: 6. The J gene is TRBJ2-4, the V gene TRBV11-2; 7 bases match TRBD2. This clonotype originated in an adult with an advanced solid tumor such as melanoma, head and neck, liver or kidney cancer. The specimen was CD4+ or CD8+ T cells sorted from blood, collected in a trial of the OX40 agonist ivuxolimab. CDR3: CASSLGSGGLNIQYF. DNA of the CDR3: TGTGCCAGCAGCTTAGGTTCGGGAGGATTAAACATTCAGTACTTC.